Sequencing of this TCR beta chain was carried out in a study of T cell clonotyping in hematopoietic cell transplantation. Study details: Cytoreduction preceded collection of pretransplant recipient samples. Points from the study as a whole: Pathologically expanded recipient clonotypes increased progressively from day 30 to day 180 as diversity fell. Cells were unsorted, so CD4 and CD8 contributions were not separated.

The germline CDR1 and CDR2 sequences are SGHTA and FQGNSA. V was shortened by 0 bases and J by 8 bases, with 7 bases between the two germline ends. The CDR3 runs 12 residues. Documented time point: recipient sample about 28 days before transplant, after cytoreduction. Samples: about 28 days before transplant, then days 30, 100 and 180 after. Sequencing was performed with immunoSEQ multiplex PCR; in TCRdb, only in-frame clones are kept and a portion is missing. The repertoire has tens of thousands of clones, 70% to 90% of them found once; the top ten carry 5.9%. Concerning this clone itself: Its antigen is as yet unknown.

The chain links TRBV7-2 to TRBJ1-2; D remains ambiguous. Sequencing was performed on peripheral blood mononuclear cells, taken before stem cell transplant. The TCR was taken from a man aged 60 to 75 with biphenotypic leukemia. Some clones in this sample may be carry-over from other donors' samples. CDR3 bases: TGTGCCAGCAGCTTAGCGGTAGGGGGCTACACCTTC. The encoded protein is CASSLAVGGYTF.